This T cell receptor beta chain emerged from a study of identical twins. V lost 1 base, J lost 7 bases, and 7 bases stayed unmatched. The CDR3 runs to 16 residues. The germline V gene encodes CDR1 SEHNR and CDR2 FQNEAQ (reference sequence). TCRdb used MiXCR to reprocess the 5' RACE reads, holding one entry per CDR3 protein. The sample contains hundreds of thousands of distinct CDR3 sequences, about 20% of which appear only once. The data were also submitted as part of a second study, on T cells expressing NK-cell markers. That source notes: The study drew TCR beta repertoires from sorted CD3+CD56+NKG2C+, CD3+CD56+NKG2C- and CD3+CD56-NKG2C+ T cells.

The material sequenced was PBMCs. This sequence joins TRBV7-9 and TRBJ2-2; TRBD1 aligns across 9 bases. This receptor was taken from a woman aged 18-29 years in good health. As DNA, the CDR3 is TGTGCCAGCAGCTTAGTCCCACGGACAGGGGTCGGGGAGCTGTTTTTT. Translated: CASSLVPRTGVGELFF.